This T cell receptor beta chain was sequenced for a study of T cells in Graves' hyperthyroidism and ophthalmopathy. TCR beta CDR3 region amplification was performed from RNA transcripts. An initial round of RT-PCR targeting the TCR CDR3 relied on the HTBI primer set. TCRdb re-called the multiplex PCR reads with MiXCR, one entry per CDR3 protein. Of around 490,000 distinct CDR3 sequences in the sample, about 20% are singletons; the top ten hold 40% to 50%. The authors took PBMCs from over 8.5 ml fresh peripheral blood. Many counts were recorded for this clonotype. Its antigen is not identified. Broader study findings: Ophthalmopathy, which appeared later, was predicted by the model a median about 6.8 months before onset. From stable hyperthyroidism, ophthalmopathy was separated by a 13 V-J model.

Germline V gene lookup returns CDR1 MNHEY and CDR2 SMNVEV (reference sequence). V shed 2 bases, J shed 0 bases, and the junction held 10 bases outside the gene matches. The CDR3 has 18 amino acids. The sequence came from a man in his forties with Graves' ophthalmopathy. The V and J genes are TRBV27 and TRBJ2-7; 10 bases are shared with TRBD2. The sequencing input was blood. The CDR3: CASSLMVLAGGRSYEQYF. CDR3 DNA: TGTGCCAGCAGTTTAATGGTGTTAGCGGGAGGACGCTCCTACGAGCAGTACTTC.